The entry that follows covers one TCR beta chain sequence. These data originate in a study of blood T cell repertoires in COVID-19. About the research overall: Samples representing acute and convalescent COVID-19 were sourced from the United States, Italy and Spain. PBMCs, B-cell-depleted T cells, or T cells provided the cDNA or gDNA that made up the material.

The table came from immunoSEQ multiplex PCR; TCRdb's copy has only in-frame clones and leaves some out. The sample holds about 92,000 clones, 80% seen once. Germline values: CDR1 MNHEY, CDR2 SMNVEV (reference sequence). With 2 bases removed from V and 2 bases from J, the gap between germline ends came to 10 bases. The CDR3 contains 14 residues. The sequencing input was peripheral blood. This chain joins TRBV27 and TRBJ2-7; TRBD2 might be the D (6 bases). This clonotype was sampled from a woman in her seventies with acute or convalescent COVID-19. The CDR3 nucleotides are TGTGCCAGCAGTTTAATCGGCGGGACCTACGAGCAGTACTTC. Translating gives CASSLIGGTYEQYF.